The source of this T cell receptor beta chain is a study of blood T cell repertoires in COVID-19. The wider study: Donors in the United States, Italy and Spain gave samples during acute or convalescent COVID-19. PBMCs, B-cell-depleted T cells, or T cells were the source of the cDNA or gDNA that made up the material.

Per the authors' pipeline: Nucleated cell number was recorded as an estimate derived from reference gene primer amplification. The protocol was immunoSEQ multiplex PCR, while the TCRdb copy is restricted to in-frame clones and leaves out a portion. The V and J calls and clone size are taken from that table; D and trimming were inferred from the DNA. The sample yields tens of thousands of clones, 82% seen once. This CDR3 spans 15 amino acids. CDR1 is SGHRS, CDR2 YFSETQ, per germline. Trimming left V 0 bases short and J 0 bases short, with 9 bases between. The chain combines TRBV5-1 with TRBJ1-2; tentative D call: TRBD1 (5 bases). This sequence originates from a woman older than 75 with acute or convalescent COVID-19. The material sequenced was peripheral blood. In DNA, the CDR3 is TGCGCCAGCAGCTTGGAGGGGAACGCTAACTATGGCTACACCTTC. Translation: CASSLEGNANYGYTF.